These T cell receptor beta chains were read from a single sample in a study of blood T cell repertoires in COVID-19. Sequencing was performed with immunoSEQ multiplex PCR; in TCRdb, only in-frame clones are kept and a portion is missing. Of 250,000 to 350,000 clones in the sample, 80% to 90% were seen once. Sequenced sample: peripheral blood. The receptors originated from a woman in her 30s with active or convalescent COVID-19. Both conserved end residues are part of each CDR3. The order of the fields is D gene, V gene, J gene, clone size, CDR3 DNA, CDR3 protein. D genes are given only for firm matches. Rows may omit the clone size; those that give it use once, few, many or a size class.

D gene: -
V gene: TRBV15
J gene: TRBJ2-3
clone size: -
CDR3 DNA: TGTGCCACCAGCTCCGGGACTCTACTTAGGGATACGCAGTATTTT
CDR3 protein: CATSSGTLLRDTQYF

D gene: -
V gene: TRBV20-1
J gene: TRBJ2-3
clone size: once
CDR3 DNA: TGCAGTGCTAAGTGGGGAGTTACGCAGTATTTT
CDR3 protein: CSAKWGVTQYF

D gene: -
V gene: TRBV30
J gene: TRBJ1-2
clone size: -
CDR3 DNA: TGTGCCTGGAGTGCTCGTTGGGGGGCTAACTATGGCTACACCTTC
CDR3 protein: CAWSARWGANYGYTF

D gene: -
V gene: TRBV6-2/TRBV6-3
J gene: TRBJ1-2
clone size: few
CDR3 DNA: TGTGCCAGCAGTTCATCTAACTATGGCTACACCTTC
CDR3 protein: CASSSSNYGYTF

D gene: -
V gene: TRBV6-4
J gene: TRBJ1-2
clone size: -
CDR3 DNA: TGTGCCAGACCGGACACACTCTATGGCTACACCTTC
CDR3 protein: CARPDTLYGYTF

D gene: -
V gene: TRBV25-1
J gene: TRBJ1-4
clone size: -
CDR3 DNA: TGTGCCAGCAGTACAGGGTCGGACGAAAAACTGTTTTTT
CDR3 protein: CASSTGSDEKLFF

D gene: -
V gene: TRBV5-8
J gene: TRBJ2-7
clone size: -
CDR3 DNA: TGTGCCAGCAGCTTGGGGGCGAACTCCTACGAGCAGTACTTC
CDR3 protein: CASSLGANSYEQYF

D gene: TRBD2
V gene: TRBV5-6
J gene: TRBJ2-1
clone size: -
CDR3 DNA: TGTGCCAGCAGCTTGTGGCTAGCGGAGGGTGAGCAGTTCTTC
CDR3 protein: CASSLWLAEGEQFF

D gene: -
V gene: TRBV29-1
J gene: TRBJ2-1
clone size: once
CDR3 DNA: TGCAGCGTTGAAGATTGGAGTGGGTATAATGAGCAGTTCTTC
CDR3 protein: CSVEDWSGYNEQFF

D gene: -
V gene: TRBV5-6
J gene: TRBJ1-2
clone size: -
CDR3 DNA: TGTGCCAGCAGCTACCAGGGACTTTACTATGGCTACACCTTC
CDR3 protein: CASSYQGLYYGYTF

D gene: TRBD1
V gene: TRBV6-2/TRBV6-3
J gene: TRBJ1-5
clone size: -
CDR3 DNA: TGTGCCAGCAGTTCCGAGGACAGGGGCGGGAAGCCCCAGCATTTT
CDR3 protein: CASSSEDRGGKPQHF

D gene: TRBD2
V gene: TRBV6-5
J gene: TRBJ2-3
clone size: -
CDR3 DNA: TGTGCCAGCGCCAAAGTAGCGGGGCGCTCAGATACGCAGTATTTT
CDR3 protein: CASAKVAGRSDTQYF

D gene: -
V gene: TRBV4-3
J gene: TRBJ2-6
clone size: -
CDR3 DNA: TGCGCCAGCAGCCAAGAGGCAACAGTTTTCTCTGCTGCCAACGTCCTGACTTTC
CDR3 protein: CASSQEATVFSAANVLTF

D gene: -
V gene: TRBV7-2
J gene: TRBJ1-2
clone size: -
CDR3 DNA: TGTGCCAGCAGCCATACCTCGGGGGACTATGGCTACACCTTC
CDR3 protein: CASSHTSGDYGYTF

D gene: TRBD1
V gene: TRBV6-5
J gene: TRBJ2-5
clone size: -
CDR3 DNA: TGTGCCACCCGGACGGACAGGGGGCGCGGGGAGACCCAGTACTTC
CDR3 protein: CATRTDRGRGETQYF

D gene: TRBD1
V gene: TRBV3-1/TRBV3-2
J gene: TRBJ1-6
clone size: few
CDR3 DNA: TGTGCCAGCAGCCCCCTCTCTAGCGGGCCAGGGGGAAATTCACCCCTCCACTTT
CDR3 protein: CASSPLSSGPGGNSPLHF

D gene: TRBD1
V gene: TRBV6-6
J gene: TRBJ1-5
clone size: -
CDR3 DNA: TGTGCCAGCAAGGACAGGGGCCGCAATCAGCCCCAGCATTTT
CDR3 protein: CASKDRGRNQPQHF

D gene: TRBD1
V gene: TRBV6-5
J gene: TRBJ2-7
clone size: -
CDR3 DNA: TGTGCCAGCAGTTTAACCGGGACAGGGTTTAACGAGCAGTACTTC
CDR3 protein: CASSLTGTGFNEQYF

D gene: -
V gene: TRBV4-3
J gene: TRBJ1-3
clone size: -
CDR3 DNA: TGCGCCAGCAGCCAAGTCTGGGGAGATCTTGGAAACACCATATATTTT
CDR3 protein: CASSQVWGDLGNTIYF

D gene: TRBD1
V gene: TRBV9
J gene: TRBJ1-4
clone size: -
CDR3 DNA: TGTGCCAGCAGCGTAACCCCGGGACAGGGTGCAACTAATGAAAAACTGTTTTTT
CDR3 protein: CASSVTPGQGATNEKLFF

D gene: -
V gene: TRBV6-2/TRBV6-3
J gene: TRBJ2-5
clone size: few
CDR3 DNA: TGTGCCAGCAGTTCCCACACTAGTAGTCAAGAGACCCAGTACTTC
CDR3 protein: CASSSHTSSQETQYF

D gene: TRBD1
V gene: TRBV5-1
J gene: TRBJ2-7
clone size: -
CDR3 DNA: TGCGCCAGCAGCGTCGGGACAGGGACCCGCGAGCAGTACTTC
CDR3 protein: CASSVGTGTREQYF

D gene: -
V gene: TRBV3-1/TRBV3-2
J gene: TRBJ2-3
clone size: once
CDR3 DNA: TGTGCCAGCAGCACGGGGGACTTAGCGACAACCACAGATACGCAGTATTTT
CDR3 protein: CASSTGDLATTTDTQYF

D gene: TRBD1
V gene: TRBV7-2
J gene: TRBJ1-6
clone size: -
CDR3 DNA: TGTGCCAGCAGCCGTGAGGGGGCTGACTCACCCCTCCACTTT
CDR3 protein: CASSREGADSPLHF

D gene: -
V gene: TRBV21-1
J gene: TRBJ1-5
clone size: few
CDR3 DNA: TGTGCCAGCTTTGACAGGGGCAATCAGCCCCAGCATTTT
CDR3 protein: CASFDRGNQPQHF

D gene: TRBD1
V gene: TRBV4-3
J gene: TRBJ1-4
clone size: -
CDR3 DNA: TGCGCCAGCAGCCATCGGTCACCGGGACAGTTCAATGAAAAACTGTTTTTT
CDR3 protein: CASSHRSPGQFNEKLFF

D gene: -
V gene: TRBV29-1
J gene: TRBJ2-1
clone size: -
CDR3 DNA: TGCAGCGTTGAGTCAGGGCATGAGCAGTTCTTC
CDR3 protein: CSVESGHEQFF

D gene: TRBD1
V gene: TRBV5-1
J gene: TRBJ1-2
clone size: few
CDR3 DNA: TGCGCCAGCAGTCTGACAGGGCCCGGCTACACCTTC
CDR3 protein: CASSLTGPGYTF

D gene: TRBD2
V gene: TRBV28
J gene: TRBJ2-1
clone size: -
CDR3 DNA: TGTGCCAGCAGTTTTAGCGGGGGGGCCCCCTACAATGAGCAGTTCTTC
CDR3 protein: CASSFSGGAPYNEQFF

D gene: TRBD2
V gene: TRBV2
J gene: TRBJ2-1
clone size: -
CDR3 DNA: TGTGCCAGCAGTGAGCTCGGGGGGGCGGCCAATGAGCAGTTCTTC
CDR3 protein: CASSELGGAANEQFF

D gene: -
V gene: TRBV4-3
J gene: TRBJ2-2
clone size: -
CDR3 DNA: TGCGCCAGCAGCCTAGTGACAACGAACACCGGGGAGCTGTTTTTT
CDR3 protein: CASSLVTTNTGELFF

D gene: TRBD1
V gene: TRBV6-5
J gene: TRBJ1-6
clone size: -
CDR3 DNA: TGTGCCAGCAGTCCACCCTTGGACAGGAGGACACCCCTCCACTTT
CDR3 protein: CASSPPLDRRTPLHF

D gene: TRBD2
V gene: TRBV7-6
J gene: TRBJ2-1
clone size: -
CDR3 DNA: TGTGCCAGCAGCCAGGGACTAGCGAGTAACAATGAGCAGTTCTTC
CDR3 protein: CASSQGLASNNEQFF

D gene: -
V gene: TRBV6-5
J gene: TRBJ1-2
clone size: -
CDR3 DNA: TGTGCCAGCAGTCCTTCCCGGGACTTCGGACGAGGCTACACCTTC
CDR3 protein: CASSPSRDFGRGYTF

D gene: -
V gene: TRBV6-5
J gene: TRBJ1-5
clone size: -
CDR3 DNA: TGTGCCAGCACAGGTAGCAATCAGCCCCAGCATTTT
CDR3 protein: CASTGSNQPQHF

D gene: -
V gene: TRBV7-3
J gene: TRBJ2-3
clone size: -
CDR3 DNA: TGTGCCAGCAGTTCGGGTTTAGCTTCGGATACGCAGTATTTT
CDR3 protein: CASSSGLASDTQYF

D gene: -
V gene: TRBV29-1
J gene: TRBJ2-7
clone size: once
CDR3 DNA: TGCAGCGTTGAAGGGACATACTACGAGCAGTACTTC
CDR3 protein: CSVEGTYYEQYF

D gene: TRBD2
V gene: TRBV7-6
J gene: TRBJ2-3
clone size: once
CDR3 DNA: TGTGCCAGCAGCTTAGGTAGCGGGGGGAGCACAGATACGCAGTATTTT
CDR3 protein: CASSLGSGGSTDTQYF

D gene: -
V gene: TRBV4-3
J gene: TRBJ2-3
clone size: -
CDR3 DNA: TGCGCCAGCAGCCGTCGAGGGTCAGATACGCAGTATTTT
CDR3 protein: CASSRRGSDTQYF

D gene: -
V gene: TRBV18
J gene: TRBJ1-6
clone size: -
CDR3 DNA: TGTGCCAGCTCACCACAACGCGGGGGGCAGGCGGTCGGACCCCTCCACTTT
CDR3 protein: CASSPQRGGQAVGPLHF

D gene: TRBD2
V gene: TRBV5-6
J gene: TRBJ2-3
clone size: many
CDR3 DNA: TGTGCCAGCAGCGCGGCTGGTAAAAGGCGGGGGGCAGATACGCAGTATTTT
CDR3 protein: CASSAAGKRRGADTQYF

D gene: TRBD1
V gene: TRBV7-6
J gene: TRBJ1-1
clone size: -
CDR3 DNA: TGTGCCAGCACGAAGGGACAGGGACTTAACACTGAAGCTTTCTTT
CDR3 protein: CASTKGQGLNTEAFF

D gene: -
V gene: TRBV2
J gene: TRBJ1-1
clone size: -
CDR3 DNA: TGTGCCAGCAGCGTTCGGGGGGGGAACACTGAAGCTTTCTTT
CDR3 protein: CASSVRGGNTEAFF

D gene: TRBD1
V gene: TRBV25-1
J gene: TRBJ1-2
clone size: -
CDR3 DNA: TGTGCCAGCAGTGATCGACAGGGAAACTATGGCTACACCTTC
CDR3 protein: CASSDRQGNYGYTF

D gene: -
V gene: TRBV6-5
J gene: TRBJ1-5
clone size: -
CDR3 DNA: TGTGCCAGCAGTTTTGGACGGGGGAATCAGCCCCAGCATTTT
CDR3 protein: CASSFGRGNQPQHF

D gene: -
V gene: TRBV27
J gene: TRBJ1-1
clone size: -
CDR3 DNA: TGTGCCAGCAGTTATCTAGGTGGGTTCCCTGAAGCTTTCTTT
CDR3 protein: CASSYLGGFPEAFF

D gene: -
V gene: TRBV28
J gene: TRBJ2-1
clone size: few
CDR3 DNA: TGTGCCAGCAGTTTGGCGGGTTCAAGCGACAATGAGCAGTTCTTC
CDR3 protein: CASSLAGSSDNEQFF

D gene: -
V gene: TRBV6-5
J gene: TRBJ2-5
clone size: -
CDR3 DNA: TGTGCCAGCAGTAGCGACGGGGAGACCCAGTACTTC
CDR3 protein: CASSSDGETQYF

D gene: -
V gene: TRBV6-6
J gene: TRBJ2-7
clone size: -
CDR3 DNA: TGTGCCAGCATGGTATCCCCGACGGGCGAGCAGTACTTC
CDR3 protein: CASMVSPTGEQYF

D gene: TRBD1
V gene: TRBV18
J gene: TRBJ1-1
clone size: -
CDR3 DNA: TGTGCCAGCTCACCCCACGGACAGGGGAACACTGAAGCTTTCTTT
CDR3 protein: CASSPHGQGNTEAFF

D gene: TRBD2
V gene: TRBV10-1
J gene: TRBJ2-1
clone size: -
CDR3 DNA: TGCGCCAGCAGTGATGCTAGCGGGGGGGCAGGTGAGCAGTTCTTC
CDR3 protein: CASSDASGGAGEQFF

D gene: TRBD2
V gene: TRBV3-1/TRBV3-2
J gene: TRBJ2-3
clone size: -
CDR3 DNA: TGTGCCAGCAGCTCCGGGACTAGCGGGGGGCACCTAATTTCAGATACGCAGTATTTT
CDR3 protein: CASSSGTSGGHLISDTQYF